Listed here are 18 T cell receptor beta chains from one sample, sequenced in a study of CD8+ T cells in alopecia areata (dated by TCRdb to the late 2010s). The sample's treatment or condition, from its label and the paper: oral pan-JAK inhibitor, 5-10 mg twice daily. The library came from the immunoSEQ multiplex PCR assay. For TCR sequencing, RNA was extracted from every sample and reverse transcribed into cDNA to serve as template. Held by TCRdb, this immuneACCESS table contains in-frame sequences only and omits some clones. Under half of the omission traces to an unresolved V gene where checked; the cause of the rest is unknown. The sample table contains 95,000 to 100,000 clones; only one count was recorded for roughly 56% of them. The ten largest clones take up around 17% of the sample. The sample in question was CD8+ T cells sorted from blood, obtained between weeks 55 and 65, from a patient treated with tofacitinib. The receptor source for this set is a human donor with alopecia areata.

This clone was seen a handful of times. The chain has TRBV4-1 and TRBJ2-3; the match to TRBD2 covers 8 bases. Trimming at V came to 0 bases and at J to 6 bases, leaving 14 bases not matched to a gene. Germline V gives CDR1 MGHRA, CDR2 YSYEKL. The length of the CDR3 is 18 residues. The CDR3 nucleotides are TGCGCCAGCAGCCAAGACTGGTTGGGGACCGGGAGGGCGGATACGCAGTATTTT. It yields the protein CASSQDWLGTGRADTQYF.

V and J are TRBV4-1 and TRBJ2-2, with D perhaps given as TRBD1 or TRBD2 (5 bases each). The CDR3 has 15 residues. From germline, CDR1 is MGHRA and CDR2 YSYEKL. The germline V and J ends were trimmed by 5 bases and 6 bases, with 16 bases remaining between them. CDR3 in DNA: TGCGCCAGCAGCTCCCGAACCAGGGACGCCGGGGAGCTGTTTTTT. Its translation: CASSSRTRDAGELFF.

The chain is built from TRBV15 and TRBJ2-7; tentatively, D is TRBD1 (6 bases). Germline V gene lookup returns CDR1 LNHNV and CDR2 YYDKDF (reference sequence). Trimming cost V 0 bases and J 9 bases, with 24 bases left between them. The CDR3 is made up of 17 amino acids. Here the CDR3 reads CATSRDDGAGAAAVQYF. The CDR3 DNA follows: TGTGCCACCAGCAGAGATGATGGGGCAGGGGCGGCAGCGGTGCAGTACTTC.

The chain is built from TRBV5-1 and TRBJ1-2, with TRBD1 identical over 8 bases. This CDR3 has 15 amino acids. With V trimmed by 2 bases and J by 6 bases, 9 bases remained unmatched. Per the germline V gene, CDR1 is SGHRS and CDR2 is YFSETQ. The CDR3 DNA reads TGCGCCAGCAGCTTAGACAGGGGTAGGGGTGATGGCTACACCTTC. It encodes CASSLDRGRGDGYTF. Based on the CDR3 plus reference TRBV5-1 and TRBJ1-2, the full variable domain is KAGVTQTPRYLIKTRGQQVTLSCSPISGHRSVSWYQQTPGQGLQFLFEYFSETQRNKGNFPGRFSGRQFSNSRSEMNVSTLELGDSALYLCASSLDRGRGDGYTFGSGTRLTVV.

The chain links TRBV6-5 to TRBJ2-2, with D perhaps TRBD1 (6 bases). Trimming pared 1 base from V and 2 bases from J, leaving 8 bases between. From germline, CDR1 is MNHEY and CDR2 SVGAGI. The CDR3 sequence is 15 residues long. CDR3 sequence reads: CASSYWTENTGELFF. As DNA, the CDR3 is TGTGCCAGCAGTTACTGGACAGAAAACACCGGGGAGCTGTTTTTT.

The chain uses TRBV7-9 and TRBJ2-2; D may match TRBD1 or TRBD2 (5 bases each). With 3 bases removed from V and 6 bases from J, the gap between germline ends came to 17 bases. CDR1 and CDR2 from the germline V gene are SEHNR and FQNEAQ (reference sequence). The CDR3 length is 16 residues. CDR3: CASSFFGDLTPGELFF. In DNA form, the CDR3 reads TGTGCCAGCAGCTTTTTTGGGGACCTCACCCCCGGGGAGCTGTTTTTT.

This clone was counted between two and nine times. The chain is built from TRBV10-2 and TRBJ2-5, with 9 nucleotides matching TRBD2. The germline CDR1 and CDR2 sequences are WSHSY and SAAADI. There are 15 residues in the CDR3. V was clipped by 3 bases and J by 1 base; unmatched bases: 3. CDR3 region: CASSEVRGGQETQYF. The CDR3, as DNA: TGCGCCAGCAGTGAAGTGCGGGGGGGCCAAGAGACCCAGTACTTC.

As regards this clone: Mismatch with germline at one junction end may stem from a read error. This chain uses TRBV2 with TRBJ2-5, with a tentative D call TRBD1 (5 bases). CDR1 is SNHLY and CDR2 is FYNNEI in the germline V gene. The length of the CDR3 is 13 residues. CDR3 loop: CAGSVGQKETQYF. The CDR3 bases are TGTGCCGGCAGTGTGGGGCAAAAAGAGACCCAGTACTTC.

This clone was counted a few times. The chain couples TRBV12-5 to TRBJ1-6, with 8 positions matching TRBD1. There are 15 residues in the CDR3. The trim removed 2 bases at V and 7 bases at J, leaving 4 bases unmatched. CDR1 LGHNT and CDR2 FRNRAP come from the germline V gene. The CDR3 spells CASGLLQGGNSPLHF. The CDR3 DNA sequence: TGTGCTAGTGGTTTGTTACAGGGGGGAAATTCACCCCTCCACTTT.

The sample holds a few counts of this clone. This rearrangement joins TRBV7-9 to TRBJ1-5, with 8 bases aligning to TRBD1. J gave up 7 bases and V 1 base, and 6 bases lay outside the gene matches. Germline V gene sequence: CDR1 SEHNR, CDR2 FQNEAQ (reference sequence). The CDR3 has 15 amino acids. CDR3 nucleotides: TGTGCCAGCAGCTTAGGGACAGGGAGTCGACAGCCCCAGCATTTT. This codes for CASSLGTGSRQPQHF.

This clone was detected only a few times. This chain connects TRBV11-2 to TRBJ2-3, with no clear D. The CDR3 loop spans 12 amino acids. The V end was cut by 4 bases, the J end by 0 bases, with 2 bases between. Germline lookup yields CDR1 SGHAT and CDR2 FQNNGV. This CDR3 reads CASSSSTDTQYF. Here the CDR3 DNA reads TGTGCCAGCAGCTCCAGCACAGATACGCAGTATTTT. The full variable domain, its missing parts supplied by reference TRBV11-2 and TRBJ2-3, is EAGVAQSPRYKIIEKRQSVAFWCNPISGHATLYWYQQILGQGPKLLIQFQNNGVVDDSQLPKDRFSAERLKGVDSTLKIQPAKLEDSAVYLCASSSSTDTQYFGPGTRLTVL.

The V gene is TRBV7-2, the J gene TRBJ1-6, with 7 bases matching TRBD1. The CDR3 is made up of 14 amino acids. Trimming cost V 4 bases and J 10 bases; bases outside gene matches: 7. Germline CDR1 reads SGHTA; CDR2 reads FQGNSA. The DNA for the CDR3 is TGTGCCAGCAGCTCAACAGGGGTCCGCTCACCCCTCCACTTT. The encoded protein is CASSSTGVRSPLHF.

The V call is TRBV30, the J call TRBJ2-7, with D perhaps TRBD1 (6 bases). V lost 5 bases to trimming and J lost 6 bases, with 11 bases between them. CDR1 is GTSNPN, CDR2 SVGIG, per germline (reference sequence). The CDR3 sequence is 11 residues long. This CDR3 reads CAWSQGTEQYF. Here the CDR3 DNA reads TGTGCCTGGTCTCAGGGGACCGAGCAGTACTTC.

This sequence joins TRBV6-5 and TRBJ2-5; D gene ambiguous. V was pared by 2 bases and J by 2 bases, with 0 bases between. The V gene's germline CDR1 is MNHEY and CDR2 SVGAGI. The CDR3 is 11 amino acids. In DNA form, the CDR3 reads TGTGCCAGCAGTTACCAAGAGACCCAGTACTTC. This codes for CASSYQETQYF.

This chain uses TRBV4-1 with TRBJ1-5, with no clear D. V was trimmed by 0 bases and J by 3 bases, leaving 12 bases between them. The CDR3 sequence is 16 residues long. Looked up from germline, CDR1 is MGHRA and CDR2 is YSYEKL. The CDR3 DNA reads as TGCGCCAGCAGCCAAGAAGCAGAGCAGCACAATCAGCCCCAGCATTTT. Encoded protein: CASSQEAEQHNQPQHF.

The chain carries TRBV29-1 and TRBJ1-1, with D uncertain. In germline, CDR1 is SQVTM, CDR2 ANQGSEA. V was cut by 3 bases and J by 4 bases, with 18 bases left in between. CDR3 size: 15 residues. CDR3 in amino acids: CSVELTGPAATEAFF. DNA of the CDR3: TGCAGCGTTGAGCTTACTGGGCCTGCCGCCACTGAAGCTTTCTTT.

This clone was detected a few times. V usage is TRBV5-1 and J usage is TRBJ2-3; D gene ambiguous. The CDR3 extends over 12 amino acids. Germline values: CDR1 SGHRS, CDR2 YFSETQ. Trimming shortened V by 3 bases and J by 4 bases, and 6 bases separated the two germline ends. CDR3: CASSYTADTQYF. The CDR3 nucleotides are TGCGCCAGCAGCTACACGGCAGATACGCAGTATTTT. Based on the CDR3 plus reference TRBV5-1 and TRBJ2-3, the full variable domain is KAGVTQTPRYLIKTRGQQVTLSCSPISGHRSVSWYQQTPGQGLQFLFEYFSETQRNKGNFPGRFSGRQFSNSRSEMNVSTLELGDSALYLCASSYTADTQYFGPGTRLTVL.

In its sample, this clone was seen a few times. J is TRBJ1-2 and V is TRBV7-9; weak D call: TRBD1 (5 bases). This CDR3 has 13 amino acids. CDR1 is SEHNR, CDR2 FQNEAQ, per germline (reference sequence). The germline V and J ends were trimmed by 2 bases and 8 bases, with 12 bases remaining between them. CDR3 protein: CASSLSPGRGYTF. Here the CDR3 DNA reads TGTGCCAGCAGCTTAAGCCCAGGGAGGGGCTACACCTTC.